Shown below are 31 T cell receptor beta chains from a single sample sequenced in a study of technical replicates of blood from several donors. The method was immunoSEQ multiplex PCR; TCRdb's version includes in-frame clones alone and lacks a portion of them. The table records 75,000 to 95,000 clones, around 94% of them present only once. Sequenced: T cells isolated from PBMCs. These receptors originate from a human donor in good health.

The V call is TRBV18, the J call TRBJ1-3; tentative D call: TRBD1 (5 bases). There are 15 residues in the CDR3. CDR1 is KGHSH and CDR2 is LQKENI in the germline V gene. V dropped 2 bases and J dropped 2 bases, with 10 bases sitting between them. The CDR3 DNA follows: TGTGCCAGCTCACCAGTTGGGGCAACTGGAAACACCATATATTTT. Translated, it gives CASSPVGATGNTIYF. Looking up the rest from reference TRBV18 and TRBJ1-3 gives the full variable domain: NAGVMQNPRHLVRRRGQEARLRCSPMKGHSHVYWYRQLPEEGLKFMVYLQKENIIDESGMPKERFSAEFPKEGPSILRIQQVVRGDSAAYFCASSPVGATGNTIYFGEGSWLTVV.

The chain employs TRBV29-1 and TRBJ2-7; D gene ambiguous. This CDR3 region has 11 residues. CDR1 is SQVTM and CDR2 is ANQGSEA in the germline V gene. Trimming took off 7 bases at V and 2 bases at J, with 9 bases between the two ends. In DNA, the CDR3 is TGCAGCGCACTGTCTGCCTACGAGCAGTACTTC. This translates into CSALSAYEQYF.

V usage is TRBV6-6 and J usage is TRBJ1-3, with 8 positions matching TRBD1. Germline V lookup: CDR1 MNHNY, CDR2 SVGAGI (reference sequence). The V and J ends lost 4 bases and 0 bases, in that order; junction bases with no gene match: 5. The CDR3 has 16 residues. In DNA, the CDR3 is TGTGCCAGCAGTTCCCTAGACAGGGGCTCTGGAAACACCATATATTTT. Amino acid sequence: CASSSLDRGSGNTIYF.

The CDR3 DNA follows: TGTGCCAGCAGTGAGTGGTCAGACGATCCCAGGGAGCCCCAGCATTTT. Its protein is CASSEWSDDPREPQHF. The V gene is TRBV25-1, the J gene TRBJ1-5, with a possible D match to TRBD1 (5 bases). The CDR3 totals 16 residues. Germline lookup yields CDR1 MGHDK and CDR2 SYGVNS. Trimming cost V 3 bases and J 8 bases, with 20 bases left between them.

This chain links TRBV9 with TRBJ2-3; D is ambiguous. Germline CDR1 is SGDLS and CDR2 is YYNGEE. V was trimmed by 2 bases and J by 0 bases, leaving 7 bases between them. This CDR3 spans 14 amino acids. CDR3 protein: CASSVTPSTDTQYF. CDR3 nucleotide sequence: TGTGCCAGCAGCGTTACACCTAGCACAGATACGCAGTATTTT.

The chain recombines TRBV5-6 with TRBJ2-3; no clear D gene. CDR3 length equals 11 residues. The V and J ends lost 2 bases and 7 bases respectively, with 5 bases between them. Germline V lookup: CDR1 SGHDT, CDR2 YYEEEE. Here the CDR3 DNA reads TGTGCCAGCAGCTTTAGTAATACGCAGTATTTT. Its protein is CASSFSNTQYF.

V and J are TRBV27 and TRBJ2-7, with 7 bases aligning to TRBD2. The CDR3 runs 13 residues. Germline CDR1 MNHEY, CDR2 SMNVEV (reference sequence). The J segment lost 3 bases and the V segment lost 2 bases, leaving 1 base of the junction unmatched. CDR3: CASSLAGDYEQYF. DNA of the CDR3: TGTGCCAGCAGTTTAGCGGGAGACTACGAGCAGTACTTC.

The CDR3 DNA reads TGTGCCAGCAGCTTGGCACAGGGGGGACACTATGGCTACACCTTC. It encodes CASSLAQGGHYGYTF. The gene calls are TRBV5-4 and TRBJ1-2, with 8 bases matching TRBD1. The CDR3 covers 15 residues. With V trimmed by 0 bases and J by 3 bases, 4 bases remained unmatched. Germline V gene sequence: CDR1 SGHNT, CDR2 YYREEE (reference sequence).

The chain has TRBV19 and TRBJ1-2; D unclear. Germline V lookup: CDR1 LNHDA, CDR2 SQIVND (reference sequence). The V end lost 2 bases, the J end lost 3 bases, and 16 bases lay between the germline ends. The CDR3 totals 16 residues. CDR3 DNA: TGTGCCAGTAGTATAAGAGACACCCCGGAACACTATGGCTACACCTTC. Translating gives CASSIRDTPEHYGYTF.

J is TRBJ2-4 and V is TRBV19; the match to TRBD1 covers 7 bases. The V gene end was trimmed by 0 bases and the J gene end by 4 bases; junction bases not matched to a gene: 12. The CDR3 loop spans 18 amino acids. Germline lookup yields CDR1 LNHDA and CDR2 SQIVND (reference sequence). The CDR3 reads CASSIEGWTGSPKNIQYF. Here the CDR3 DNA reads TGTGCCAGTAGTATAGAGGGGTGGACAGGCTCACCGAAAAACATTCAGTACTTC.

This sequence joins TRBV6-5 and TRBJ2-2; D is unresolved. The CDR3 sequence is 14 residues long. CDR1 is MNHEY and CDR2 is SVGAGI in the germline V gene. V shed 6 bases and J shed 1 base, with 9 bases lying between them. CDR3 residues: CASRKPGNTGELFF. The CDR3 nucleotides are TGTGCCAGCAGAAAGCCAGGGAACACCGGGGAGCTGTTTTTT.

This sequence joins TRBV7-9 and TRBJ1-1; D gene unclear. CDR3 length equals 14 residues. Trimming took 1 base from V and 3 from J, leaving 9 bases between them. Per the germline V gene, CDR1 is SEHNR and CDR2 is FQNEAQ (reference sequence). The CDR3 here is CASSLVRPDTEAFF. As DNA, the CDR3 is TGTGCCAGCAGCTTAGTCAGGCCCGACACTGAAGCTTTCTTT.

The rearrangement joins TRBV5-4 to TRBJ1-1; D possibly corresponds to TRBD1 (6 bases). Trimming removed 4 bases at V and 6 bases at J, with 13 bases between. The CDR3 sequence is 13 residues long. Germline V gene sequence: CDR1 SGHNT, CDR2 YYREEE (reference sequence). The CDR3 DNA reads TGTGCCAGCAGCGCACAGGGTTGGGCTGAAGCTTTCTTT. This encodes CASSAQGWAEAFF.

V gene TRBV19 combines with J gene TRBJ1-2; tentatively, D is TRBD1 (6 bases). V lost 5 bases, J lost 4 bases, and 17 bases lay in between. This CDR3 is 15 amino acids long. Per the germline V gene, CDR1 is LNHDA and CDR2 is SQIVND (reference sequence). Written as DNA, the CDR3 is TGTGCCAGTAGTGCCCGCGGGGGCTCGCCCTATGGCTACACCTTC. Its translation is CASSARGGSPYGYTF. Looking up the rest from reference TRBV19 and TRBJ1-2 gives the full variable domain: DGGITQSPKYLFRKEGQNVTLSCEQNLNHDAMYWYRQDPGQGLRLIYYSQIVNDFQKGDIAEGYSVSREKKESFPLTVTSAQKNPTAFYLCASSARGGSPYGYTFGSGTRLTVV.

The chain recombines TRBV7-6 with TRBJ1-3; D is ambiguous. This CDR3 contains 18 residues. CDR1 is SGHVS and CDR2 is FNYEAQ in the germline V gene. The V end lost 2 bases, the J end lost 0 bases, and 17 bases lay between the germline ends. As DNA, the CDR3 is TGTGCCAGCAGCTTATCTAGTTCGGGTTCCCTCTCTGGAAACACCATATATTTT. The encoded protein is CASSLSSSGSLSGNTIYF.

The rearrangement links TRBV19 to TRBJ1-5; D perhaps matches TRBD1 (5 bases). V dropped 2 bases and J dropped 1 base, with 6 bases sitting between them. From germline, CDR1 is LNHDA and CDR2 SQIVND (reference sequence). The CDR3 runs to 14 residues. The CDR3 sequence: CASSISGSNQPQHF. CDR3 coding DNA: TGTGCCAGTAGTATATCAGGGAGCAATCAGCCCCAGCATTTT.

The chain joins TRBV9 to TRBJ1-1; D may be TRBD1 (6 bases). Germline CDR1 and CDR2: SGDLS and YYNGEE. CDR3 length: 14 amino acids. V lost 3 bases and J lost 0, with 9 bases in between. CDR3 residues: CASSEDSLNTEAFF. The DNA of the CDR3 is TGTGCCAGCAGCGAGGACAGTTTGAACACTGAAGCTTTCTTT.

The chain uses TRBV10-1 and TRBJ2-2, with a weak D call TRBD1 (6 bases). Per germline, CDR1 WNHNN and CDR2 SYGVQD (reference sequence). Between the trimmed V and J ends, which lost 4 bases and 6 bases, there was a span of 15 bases. The CDR3 contains 15 residues. The CDR3 is CASSGYSGEAGELFF. Here the CDR3 DNA reads TGCGCCAGCAGTGGGTATTCAGGGGAAGCCGGGGAGCTGTTTTTT.

The chain links TRBV19 to TRBJ1-2, with D possibly being TRBD1 (5 bases). The germline CDR1 and CDR2 sequences are LNHDA and SQIVND (reference sequence). The CDR3 has 14 amino acids. The ends were cut back, 3 bases at V and 5 bases at J, with 13 bases in the middle. The CDR3 DNA reads as TGTGCCAGTAGTATTGAAGGCGGGGGGTATGGCTACACCTTC. This translates into CASSIEGGGYGYTF.

The rearrangement uses TRBV28 and TRBJ1-3, with D uncertain. Germline CDR1 MDHEN, CDR2 SYDVKM. The length of the CDR3 is 14 residues. The V and J ends lost 7 bases and 4 bases respectively, with 14 bases between them. The CDR3 loop is CASMPGKAGNTIYF. The CDR3 nucleotides read TGTGCCAGCATGCCGGGTAAGGCAGGAAACACCATATATTTT. The whole variable domain, filled in from reference TRBV28 and TRBJ1-3, reads DVKVTQSSRYLVKRTGEKVFLECVQDMDHENMFWYRQDPGLGLRLIYFSYDVKMKEKGDIPEGYSVSREKKERFSLILESASTNQTSMYLCASMPGKAGNTIYFGEGSWLTVV.

The V and J genes are TRBV5-6 and TRBJ2-6, with D possibly being TRBD2 (5 bases). This CDR3 is 19 amino acids long. Germline V gene lookup returns CDR1 SGHDT and CDR2 YYEEEE. Trimming removed 4 bases from V and 0 bases from J, with 20 bases in between. The CDR3 protein is CASSIGPGRFISGANVLTF. The CDR3 DNA reads as TGTGCCAGCAGCATAGGTCCGGGAAGGTTCATCTCTGGGGCCAACGTCCTGACTTTC.

The gene calls are TRBV4-1 and TRBJ1-2; D gene unclear. Germline V gives CDR1 MGHRA, CDR2 YSYEKL. CDR3 length equals 15 residues. The V end lost 0 bases, the J end lost 2 bases, and 10 bases lay between the germline ends. CDR3: CASSQESRENYGYTF. The CDR3 region has the DNA TGCGCCAGCAGCCAAGAATCCCGGGAAAACTATGGCTACACCTTC.

The rearrangement joins TRBV19 to TRBJ2-7, with TRBD1 matching over 9 bases. Germline V gene sequence: CDR1 LNHDA, CDR2 SQIVND (reference sequence). This CDR3 region has 16 residues. V lost 2 bases, J lost 1 base, and 6 bases stayed unmatched. The DNA of the CDR3 is TGTGCCAGTAGTATAAGGGGACAGGGATCATCCTACGAGCAGTACTTC. It translates to CASSIRGQGSSYEQYF.

As DNA, the CDR3 is TGTGCCAGCAGTTTAATCGGGACAGGTAAAAACATTCAGTACTTC. Protein product: CASSLIGTGKNIQYF. The rearrangement joins TRBV27 to TRBJ2-4, with 8 bases fitting TRBD1. CDR1 is MNHEY, CDR2 SMNVEV, per germline (reference sequence). With V trimmed by 2 bases and J by 4 bases, 4 bases remained unmatched. The CDR3 runs 15 residues.

The chain combines TRBV2 with TRBJ2-7; tentative D call: TRBD1 (5 bases). The CDR3 extends over 14 amino acids. Germline V gene sequence: CDR1 SNHLY, CDR2 FYNNEI. V gave up 8 bases and J gave up 7 bases, with 21 bases separating them. The CDR3 sequence: CASDMGGQGGEQYF. The DNA of the CDR3 is TGTGCCAGCGATATGGGTGGGCAGGGCGGTGAGCAGTACTTC.

This clone was detected only a few times. Germline and junction disagree at one end, which may indicate a read error. The chain employs TRBV7-9 and TRBJ1-6, with D unclear. The CDR3 spans 12 residues. Germline CDR1 reads SEHNR; CDR2 reads FQNEAQ (reference sequence). As DNA, the CDR3 is TGTGCCACCAGCACAACGAATTCACCCCTCCACTTT. Residues: CATSTTNSPLHF.

The rearrangement uses TRBV27 and TRBJ1-1; TRBD1 might be the D (6 bases). Trimming took 6 bases from V and 6 from J, leaving 14 bases between them. The germline V gene has CDR1 MNHEY and CDR2 SMNVEV (reference sequence). The CDR3 is 13 residues long. CDR3 DNA sequence: TGTGCCAGCAGAGGGGGACACAACGCTGAAGCTTTCTTT. As protein: CASRGGHNAEAFF.

This sequence joins TRBV6-1 and TRBJ2-1; 11 bases map to TRBD2. Per the germline V gene, CDR1 is MNHNS and CDR2 is SASEGT. V was clipped by 6 bases and J by 8 bases; unmatched bases: 3. CDR3 length: 13 residues. The CDR3 nucleotides are TGTGCCAGCAGAGTACTAGCGGGAGATGAGCAGTTCTTC. It translates to CASRVLAGDEQFF.

The rearrangement joins TRBV6-5 to TRBJ2-1; a possible D gene is TRBD1 (5 bases). The length of the CDR3 is 14 residues. V was clipped by 7 bases and J by 5 bases, with 15 bases between them. Germline assignment: CDR1 MNHEY and CDR2 SVGAGI. CDR3 coding DNA: TGTGCCAGCAAACCAGGGATTTCCCACAATGAGCAGTTCTTC. It is translated as CASKPGISHNEQFF.

The V call is TRBV4-1, the J call TRBJ1-5; possibly TRBD1 for D (6 bases). Deletions cut 1 base from V and 4 bases from J, with 14 bases between. The CDR3 extends over 16 amino acids. The germline CDR1 and CDR2 sequences are MGHRA and YSYEKL. The CDR3 loop reads CASSQGRGVWNQPQHF. In nucleotides, the CDR3 is TGCGCCAGCAGCCAAGGCAGGGGAGTCTGGAATCAGCCCCAGCATTTT.

The chain combines TRBV7-9 with TRBJ2-7; 7 bases align to TRBD1. With 5 bases clipped from V and 1 base from J, the junction kept 17 bases outside the gene matches. Germline lookup yields CDR1 SEHNR and CDR2 FQNEAQ (reference sequence). This CDR3 has 18 residues. This CDR3 is CASSVIPVGDSLSYEQYF. The CDR3 nucleotides read TGTGCCAGCAGCGTAATCCCGGTAGGGGACAGTTTATCCTACGAGCAGTACTTC.